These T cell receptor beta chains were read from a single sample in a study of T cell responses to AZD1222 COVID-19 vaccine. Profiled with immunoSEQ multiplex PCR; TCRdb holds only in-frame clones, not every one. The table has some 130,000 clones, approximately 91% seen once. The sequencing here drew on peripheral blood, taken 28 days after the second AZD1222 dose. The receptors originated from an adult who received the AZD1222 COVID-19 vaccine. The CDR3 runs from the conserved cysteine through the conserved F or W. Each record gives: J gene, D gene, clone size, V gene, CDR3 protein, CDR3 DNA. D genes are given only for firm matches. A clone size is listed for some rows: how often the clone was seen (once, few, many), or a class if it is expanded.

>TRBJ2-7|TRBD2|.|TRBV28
CASSFITITGTSGRLGNEQYF
TGTGCCAGCAGTTTTATTACCATAACCGGGACTAGCGGGAGGTTAGGTAACGAGCAGTACTTC
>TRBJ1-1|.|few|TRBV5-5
CASSPGGASTAEAFF
TGTGCCAGCAGCCCCGGGGGGGCCTCGACCGCTGAAGCTTTCTTT
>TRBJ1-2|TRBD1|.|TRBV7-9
CASSSTTGGNYGYTF
TGTGCCAGCAGCTCAACGACAGGGGGTAACTATGGCTACACCTTC
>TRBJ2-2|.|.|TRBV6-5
CASSGLNPGELFF
TGTGCCAGCAGCGGACTTAATCCCGGGGAGCTGTTTTTT
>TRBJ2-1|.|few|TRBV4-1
CASSQGGLSISNEQFF
TGCGCCAGCAGCCAAGGTGGGCTTTCCATAAGTAATGAGCAGTTCTTC
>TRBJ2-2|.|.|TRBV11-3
CASSLRPNTGELFF
TGTGCCAGCAGCTTAAGACCGAACACCGGGGAGCTGTTTTTT
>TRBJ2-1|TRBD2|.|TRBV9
CASSVVAGAYNEQFF
TGTGCCAGCAGCGTAGTAGCGGGAGCCTACAATGAGCAGTTCTTC
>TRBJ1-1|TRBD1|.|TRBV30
CAWMEKGQGVTEAFF
TGTGCCTGGATGGAAAAAGGACAGGGTGTAACTGAAGCTTTCTTT
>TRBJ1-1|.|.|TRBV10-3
CAISESQAQGAFF
TGTGCCATCAGTGAGTCGCAAGCCCAAGGGGCTTTCTTT
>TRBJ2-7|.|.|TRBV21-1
CASFESGTPTSEQYF
TGTGCCAGTTTCGAGTCCGGGACGCCGACTTCAGAGCAGTACTTC
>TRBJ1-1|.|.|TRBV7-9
CASSYTSTEAFF
TGTGCCAGCAGCTACACTAGCACTGAAGCTTTCTTT
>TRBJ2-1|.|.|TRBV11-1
CASSLETDNEQFF
TGTGCCAGCAGCTTAGAAACTGACAATGAGCAGTTCTTC
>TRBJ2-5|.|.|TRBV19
CASSAYKNLQETQYF
TGTGCCAGTAGTGCTTACAAGAACCTCCAAGAGACCCAGTACTTC
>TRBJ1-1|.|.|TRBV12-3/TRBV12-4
CASSPQGFEAFF
TGTGCCAGCAGTCCTCAGGGGTTTGAAGCTTTCTTT
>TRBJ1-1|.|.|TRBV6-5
CASRRTGLNTEAFF
TGTGCCAGCAGGAGAACAGGATTGAACACTGAAGCTTTCTTT
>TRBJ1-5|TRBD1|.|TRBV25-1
CASSFQGDQPQHF
TGTGCCAGCAGTTTTCAGGGGGATCAGCCCCAGCATTTT
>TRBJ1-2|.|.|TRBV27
CASSPLGGAGYTF
TGTGCCAGCAGTCCTCTTGGGGGTGCAGGCTACACCTTC
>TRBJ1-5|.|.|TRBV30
CALSRGNNQPQHF
TGTGCCTTATCCAGGGGAAACAATCAGCCCCAGCATTTT
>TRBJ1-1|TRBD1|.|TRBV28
CASRTGTGAPNTEAFF
TGTGCCAGTCGTACCGGGACAGGGGCTCCCAACACTGAAGCTTTCTTT
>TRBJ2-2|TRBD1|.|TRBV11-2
CASSFSGTGLSTGELFF
TGTGCCAGCAGCTTCTCCGGGACAGGGCTGAGCACCGGGGAGCTGTTTTTT
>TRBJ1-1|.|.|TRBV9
CASSPRGAGSTEAFF
TGTGCCAGCAGCCCGAGGGGGGCAGGGAGCACTGAAGCTTTCTTT
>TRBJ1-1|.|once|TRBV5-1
CASSLVGTEAFF
TGCGCCAGCAGCTTGGTAGGCACTGAAGCTTTCTTT
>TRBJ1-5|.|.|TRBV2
CASSDMSNQPQHF
TGTGCCAGCAGTGATATGTCCAATCAGCCCCAGCATTTT
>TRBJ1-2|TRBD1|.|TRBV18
CASSPQGVGNYGYTF
TGTGCCAGCTCACCCCAGGGGGTCGGTAACTATGGCTACACCTTC
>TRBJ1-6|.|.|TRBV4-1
CASSPQGSNSPLHF
TGCGCCAGCAGCCCCCAAGGGTCTAATTCACCCCTCCACTTT
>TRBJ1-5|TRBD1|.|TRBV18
CASSRGQIQGDQPQHF
TGTGCCAGCTCACGGGGACAGATTCAGGGTGATCAGCCCCAGCATTTT
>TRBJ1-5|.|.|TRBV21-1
CASPRIFNQPQHF
TGTGCCAGCCCCCGTATTTTCAATCAGCCCCAGCATTTT
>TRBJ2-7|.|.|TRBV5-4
CASSLGQDYEQYF
TGTGCCAGCAGCTTAGGTCAGGACTACGAGCAGTACTTC
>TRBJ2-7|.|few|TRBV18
CASSPQKQAYEQYF
TGTGCCAGCTCACCACAGAAGCAGGCCTACGAGCAGTACTTC
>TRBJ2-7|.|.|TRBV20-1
CSASRGGTGAYEQYF
TGCAGTGCTAGTCGAGGGGGGACGGGAGCCTACGAGCAGTACTTC
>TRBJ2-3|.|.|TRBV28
CATGRDLTDTQYF
TGTGCCACCGGACGGGACCTCACAGATACGCAGTATTTT
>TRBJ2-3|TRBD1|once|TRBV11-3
CASSKGASTDTQYF
TGTGCCAGCAGTAAGGGGGCTAGCACAGATACGCAGTATTTT
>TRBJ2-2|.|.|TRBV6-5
CASSYSRLMTAGELFF
TGTGCCAGCAGTTACTCCCGCCTAATGACAGCCGGGGAGCTGTTTTTT
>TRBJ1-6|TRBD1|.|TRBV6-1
CASSERGRMSSYNSPLHF
TGTGCCAGCAGTGAAAGGGGGCGGATGAGCTCCTATAATTCACCCCTCCACTTT
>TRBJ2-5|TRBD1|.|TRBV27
CASSVSRTGAPQYF
TGTGCCAGCAGTGTATCCCGGACAGGGGCTCCCCAGTACTTC
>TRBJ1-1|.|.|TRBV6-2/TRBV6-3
CASSYRGIADTEAFF
TGTGCCAGCAGTTACAGGGGGATAGCGGACACTGAAGCTTTCTTT